Listed below are T cell receptor beta chains from one sample, sequenced in a study of T-cell reconstitution after alpha-beta-depleted transplantation in children. TCRdb reprocessed the PCR reads via MiXCR and lists one record per CDR3 protein. The sample includes roughly 200,000 distinct CDR3 sequences, approximately 9.5% of them seen just once. The specimen was PBMCs from the stem cell graft donor, collected from the stem cell graft. The receptors here all came from a human donor who donated a stem cell graft to a child with acute lymphoblastic leukemia. CDR3s include the opening cysteine and the closing phenylalanine or tryptophan. A D gene is named only where the DNA matches it firmly. Only part of the rows carry a size: once, few, many, or a class if the clone is expanded.

cdr3_nt | cdr3_aa | v_call | clone_size | d_call | j_call
TGTGCCAGCAGTTCCCGGGTGGTCATGCGTGAGCAGTTCTTC | CASSSRVVMREQFF | TRBV6-2/TRBV6-3 | NA | NA | TRBJ2-1
TGCGCCAGCAGTGGGACAGGTGTTGCCTACGAGCAGTACTTC | CASSGTGVAYEQYF | TRBV10-2 | few | TRBD1 | TRBJ2-7
TGTGCCAGCACCACGACAGGTCGAGGGAATTCACCCCTCCACTTT | CASTTTGRGNSPLHF | TRBV27 | many | NA | TRBJ1-6
TGTGCCAGCAGTGACCTTCAGGGGATCTCTGGGGCCAACGTCCTGACTTTC | CASSDLQGISGANVLTF | TRBV6-4 | NA | NA | TRBJ2-6
TGTGCCAGCAGCCAAGAGGGCATTTGGGGGACCCTCCACTTT | CASSQEGIWGTLHF | TRBV3-1 | many | NA | TRBJ1-6
TGTGCCAGCAGGCGACGACCGGAAACAGGAGGGACAGCTCCAGGAGGCTACACCTTC | CASRRRPETGGTAPGGYTF | TRBV4-2 | NA | TRBD1 | TRBJ1-2
TGTGCCAGCAGTCAGACAGGGGATGGGTACGAGCAGTACTTC | CASSQTGDGYEQYF | TRBV27 | many | TRBD1 | TRBJ2-7
TGTGCCAGTAGTATACGTGGTTCGGGCACTGAAGCTTTCTTT | CASSIRGSGTEAFF | TRBV19 | NA | NA | TRBJ1-1
TGCGCCAGCAGCTTGGTTAACAAAAACACTGAAGCTTTCTTT | CASSLVNKNTEAFF | TRBV5-1 | NA | NA | TRBJ1-1
TGTGCCAGCAGCCAAGAGGAGAGGCCCCAAGAGACCCAGTACTTC | CASSQEERPQETQYF | TRBV4-2 | many | NA | TRBJ2-5
TGCAGTGCTAGCCTCCCTCTTAAAAACAGGGGGTACGAGCAGTACTTC | CSASLPLKNRGYEQYF | TRBV20-1 | few | TRBD1 | TRBJ2-7
TGTGCCAGCAGTGAATGGGGGGGAGCTTTCTTT | CASSEWGGAFF | TRBV25-1 | NA | NA | TRBJ1-1
TGTGCCAGCAGCTCAGGCAGGGGGGTCAATCAGCCCCAGCATTTT | CASSSGRGVNQPQHF | TRBV5-6 | few | TRBD1 | TRBJ1-5
TGTGCCAGCAGTTACTCCGGGACAGGGAACGAGCAGTACTTC | CASSYSGTGNEQYF | TRBV6-2/TRBV6-3 | many | TRBD1 | TRBJ2-7
TGCGCCAGCAGCCAAGTGGGTGGGAACAATGAGCAGTTCTTC | CASSQVGGNNEQFF | TRBV4-3 | NA | NA | TRBJ2-1
TGTGCCAGCAGCTTAGGTCAGGGGAGCTATGGCTACACCTTC | CASSLGQGSYGYTF | TRBV7-9 | many | NA | TRBJ1-2
TGTGCCAGCAGTTTACGCCCGGACAGAGCGAGGTTCTACGAGCAGTACTTC | CASSLRPDRARFYEQYF | TRBV27 | many | NA | TRBJ2-7
TGCGCCAGCAGCCCCATGCCTCGGGAGGGATACAATGAGCAGTTCTTC | CASSPMPREGYNEQFF | TRBV5-1 | many | TRBD2 | TRBJ2-1
TGCGCCAGCAGCTTGGTTCGGGCCGGGGAGCTGTTTTTT | CASSLVRAGELFF | TRBV5-1 | many | NA | TRBJ2-2
TGTGCCAGCAGTTTAGCCATCAAGAACACTGAAGCTTTCTTT | CASSLAIKNTEAFF | TRBV27 | many | NA | TRBJ1-1
TGCGCCAGCAGCCAACAGTGGACAAGCACCGGGGAGCTGTTTTTT | CASSQQWTSTGELFF | TRBV4-3 | many | NA | TRBJ2-2
TGCAGTGCCCCCTCCCTTTGGGCAACTACTGAAGCTTTCTTT | CSAPSLWATTEAFF | TRBV20-1 | NA | NA | TRBJ1-1
TGTGCCAGCTCACCACAAGGGCACGAGCAGTACTTC | CASSPQGHEQYF | TRBV18 | NA | NA | TRBJ2-7
TGTGCCAGCAGTTCTCCAGGATATGGCTACACCTTC | CASSSPGYGYTF | TRBV12-3/TRBV12-4 | few | NA | TRBJ1-2
TGTGCCAGCTGGAGCTCCTACGAGCAGTACTTC | CASWSSYEQYF | TRBV27 | few | NA | TRBJ2-7
TGTGCCAGCAGTTCCAGGGACAGGGCTTCCAACGAGCAGTACTTC | CASSSRDRASNEQYF | TRBV12-3/TRBV12-4 | NA | TRBD1 | TRBJ2-7
TGCAGCGTTGTTGGCAGGGGGCGTTTGGAGAACACTGAAGCTTTCTTT | CSVVGRGRLENTEAFF | TRBV29-1 | many | TRBD1 | TRBJ1-1
TGTGCCAGCAGCTGGGGAGGGGGCCGATCAGATACGCAGTATTTT | CASSWGGGRSDTQYF | TRBV5-6 | many | NA | TRBJ2-3
TGTGCCATCAGTGAGAGGGACCCCTACAATGAGCAGTTCTTC | CAISERDPYNEQFF | TRBV10-3 | NA | NA | TRBJ2-1
TGCAGTGCCTCTAGCGGGGGGGCAGATGAGCAGTTCTTC | CSASSGGADEQFF | TRBV20-1 | few | TRBD2 | TRBJ2-1
TGCAGCGTTGAGTCTGGCAGCAGCACAGATACGCAGTATTTT | CSVESGSSTDTQYF | TRBV29-1 | few | NA | TRBJ2-3
TGTGCCAGCAGTTTCGTGGCAGGGAACACTGAAGCTTTCTTT | CASSFVAGNTEAFF | TRBV27 | NA | NA | TRBJ1-1
TGCAGTGCTCGCGTAGCGGACTACGAGCAGTACTTC | CSARVADYEQYF | TRBV20-1 | few | NA | TRBJ2-7